The clone carrying this T cell receptor (beta chain) was seen only a few times. Its antigen is unknown. A read error may produce the germline difference seen at one junction end. Per the germline V gene, CDR1 is SGHDN and CDR2 is FVKESK. The CDR3 covers 15 residues. This specimen comes from a study of T cells in Graves' hyperthyroidism and ophthalmopathy. Study-level points and caveats: Most clonotypes expanded in thyroid above 0.001 were likewise present in blood.

Regions amplified from RNA transcripts were the TCR beta CDR3 regions. HTBI primers drove first-round RT-PCR of the TCR CDR3. Using its own MiXCR run on the multiplex PCR reads, TCRdb lists one record per CDR3 protein. The table has hundreds of thousands of distinct CDR3 sequences, 14% seen once. Clinical symptoms, serum thyroxine and TRAb, thyroid ultrasound and orbital computed tomography were used for the diagnoses. This receptor was obtained from a woman aged 18 to 35 with Graves' hyperthyroidism. What was sequenced was blood. J is TRBJ2-3 and V is TRBV14, with 8 bases aligning to TRBD1. DNA for the CDR3: TGTGCCAGCAGCCCACAGGGGGTGGGCACGGATACGCAGTATTTT. Its protein is CASSPQGVGTDTQYF.